The 15 T cell receptor beta chains in this list originate from one sample, sequenced in a study of beta chain features in type 1 diabetes. Study conclusions and caveats: When Type 1 diabetes patients were examined, their TCRB CDR3s proved moderately but significantly shorter in all four CD4+ subsets.

Investigators reverse transcribed all isolated RNA, so they sequenced expressed TCRB transcripts. Measured with immunoSEQ multiplex PCR; TCRdb has only the in-frame clones, and not every one. In the table there are a few hundred thousand clones, around 12% of which are singletons. These receptors are not linked to any known antigen. Input material: naive CD4+ T cells from blood. The source is a woman between 18 and 29 years old with type 1 diabetes.

This clone was seen a few times. V and J are TRBV9 and TRBJ2-3, with D hard to call. The length of the CDR3 is 13 residues. V lost 0 bases, J lost 4 bases, and 6 bases lay in between. Germline V gene lookup returns CDR1 SGDLS and CDR2 YYNGEE. The CDR3 protein is CASSVGSPDTQYF. CDR3 in DNA: TGTGCCAGCAGCGTAGGGAGTCCAGATACGCAGTATTTT.

This clone was seen a handful of times. DNA of the CDR3: TGTGCCAGCAGCTTAGGTGGGGGGGATGAGCAGTTCTTC. It encodes CASSLGGGDEQFF. The chain has TRBV7-7 and TRBJ2-1; 7 nucleotides agree with TRBD2. The V segment lost 1 base and the J segment 8 bases; nucleotides outside the gene matches: 2. CDR1 is SSHAT and CDR2 is FNYEAQ in the germline V gene (reference sequence). This CDR3 comprises 13 residues.

There are a few counts of this clone. The sample holds other DNA sequences that translate to the same CDR3. The chain combines TRBV18 with TRBJ2-7; D unresolved. The CDR3 is 12 amino acids. The germline CDR1 and CDR2 sequences are KGHSH and LQKENI. V was clipped by 6 bases and J by 1 base, with 7 bases between them. The CDR3 here is CASSRGSYEQYF. The DNA for the CDR3 is TGTGCCAGCTCTCGCGGATCCTACGAGCAGTACTTC.

The CDR3 reads CASSGEDLLLNGELFF. CDR3 bases: TGTGCCAGCAGCGGCGAGGATCTCCTTCTTAACGGGGAGCTGTTTTTT. The rearrangement uses TRBV9 and TRBJ2-2, with no clear D. Trimming pared 3 bases from V and 7 bases from J, leaving 19 bases between. CDR1 and CDR2 (germline): SGDLS, YYNGEE. This CDR3 region has 16 residues.

J is TRBJ2-7 and V is TRBV6-6, with D uncertain. The V gene's germline CDR1 is MNHNY and CDR2 SVGAGI (reference sequence). The CDR3 runs to 16 residues. Trimming removed 7 bases at V and 2 bases at J, with 21 bases between. In DNA, the CDR3 is TGTGCCAGCACTTCCTTGATTTTGCAGTTTGCCTACGAGCAGTACTTC. Protein product: CASTSLILQFAYEQYF.

The chain carries TRBV9 and TRBJ2-7, with TRBD2 matching over 9 bases. Losses at the gene ends were 0 bases for V and 2 bases for J; bases not matched to a gene: 6. The germline V gene encodes CDR1 SGDLS and CDR2 YYNGEE. This CDR3 has 16 amino acids. CDR3 coding DNA: TGTGCCAGCAGCGTAGAAAGCACTAGCGGGCCCTACGAGCAGTACTTC. Protein: CASSVESTSGPYEQYF. Filled out from reference TRBV9 and TRBJ2-7, the complete variable domain reads DSGVTQTPKHLITATGQRVTLRCSPRSGDLSVYWYQQSLDQGLQFLIQYYNGEERAKGNILERFSAQQFPDLHSELNLSSLELGDSALYFCASSVESTSGPYEQYFGPGTRLTVT.

This clone was seen more than once but under ten times. Other DNA sequences in this specimen translate into the identical CDR3. V and J are TRBV18 and TRBJ2-1, with a weak D call TRBD1 (5 bases). CDR1 is KGHSH and CDR2 is LQKENI in the germline V gene. Deletions cut 6 bases from V and 1 base from J, with 7 bases between. This CDR3 contains 13 residues. CDR3 DNA sequence: TGTGCCAGCTCCAGGGCATCCTACAATGAGCAGTTCTTC. Translating gives CASSRASYNEQFF.

The rearrangement links TRBV7-2 to TRBJ2-3; TRBD2 matches at 9 bases. This CDR3 has 16 amino acids. CDR1 and CDR2 from the germline V gene are SGHTA and FQGNSA. The trim removed 0 bases at V and 6 bases at J, leaving 7 bases unmatched. The CDR3 DNA sequence: TGTGCCAGCAGCTTAGCGGCTAGCGGGGCCGGGGATACGCAGTATTTT. This codes for CASSLAASGAGDTQYF.

The chain employs TRBV6-5 and TRBJ2-7; D remains unclear. CDR3 length: 14 amino acids. The germline V and J ends were trimmed by 2 bases and 3 bases, with 11 bases remaining between them. CDR1 and CDR2 from the germline V gene are MNHEY and SVGAGI. The DNA of the CDR3 is TGTGCCAGCAGTTACCAGCGCAACGACTACGAGCAGTACTTC. Amino acid sequence: CASSYQRNDYEQYF.

The rearrangement links TRBV29-1 to TRBJ1-1; D call uncertain. Per the germline V gene, CDR1 is SQVTM and CDR2 is ANQGSEA. V was pared by 6 bases and J by 7 bases, with 9 bases between. CDR3 size: 10 residues. The CDR3: CSVRGIEAFF. The CDR3 DNA reads TGCAGCGTCCGGGGAATTGAAGCTTTCTTT.

The CDR3 DNA is TGTGCCAGCAGCTTGGGCTGGGCGGAGACCCAGTACTTC. Its translation is CASSLGWAETQYF. The chain is built from TRBV5-6 and TRBJ2-5; D is ambiguous. In germline, CDR1 is SGHDT, CDR2 YYEEEE. Between the trimmed V and J ends, which lost 0 bases and 5 bases, there was a span of 8 bases. This CDR3 spans 13 amino acids.

The V call is TRBV28, the J call TRBJ1-5; D might be TRBD1 (6 bases). The CDR3 runs to 17 residues. CDR1 and CDR2 (germline): MDHEN, SYDVKM. V lost 5 bases and J lost 5, with 22 bases in between. DNA for the CDR3: TGTGCCAGCAGTGCAATGGGGGCAGGGGCGCATCATCAGCCCCAGCATTTT. Encoded protein: CASSAMGAGAHHQPQHF.

This clone was seen a few times. J is TRBJ2-7 and V is TRBV5-1; maybe TRBD1 (7 bases). Trimming stripped 4 bases from V and 3 bases from J, with 17 bases between. The CDR3 has 15 residues. Germline CDR1 reads SGHRS; CDR2 reads YFSETQ. In DNA, the CDR3 is TGCGCCAGCAGCATGGGCGGGACAGCAGACTACGAGCAGTACTTC. It yields the protein CASSMGGTADYEQYF. Complete variable domain (other parts from reference TRBV5-1 and TRBJ2-7): KAGVTQTPRYLIKTRGQQVTLSCSPISGHRSVSWYQQTPGQGLQFLFEYFSETQRNKGNFPGRFSGRQFSNSRSEMNVSTLELGDSALYLCASSMGGTADYEQYFGPGTRLTVT.

This clone was detected a few times. The chain recombines TRBV29-1 with TRBJ2-2; 9 nucleotides line up with TRBD2. CDR1 and CDR2 (germline): SQVTM, ANQGSEA. This CDR3 has 14 amino acids. After removal of 6 bases from V and 2 bases from J, the junction contained 4 bases not matched to a gene. The CDR3 bases are TGCAGCGTGTTAGCGGGAGTCAACACCGGGGAGCTGTTTTTT. Residues: CSVLAGVNTGELFF.

The chain has TRBV5-1 and TRBJ2-7; D remains ambiguous. V lost 0 bases, J lost 5 bases, and 12 bases lay in between. The CDR3 runs to 14 residues. Germline CDR1 SGHRS, CDR2 YFSETQ. DNA for the CDR3: TGCGCCAGCAGCTTGGGACTGACGAAGCACGAGCAGTACTTC. The encoded protein is CASSLGLTKHEQYF. Using reference TRBV5-1 and TRBJ2-7 for the parts outside the CDR3, the full variable domain is KAGVTQTPRYLIKTRGQQVTLSCSPISGHRSVSWYQQTPGQGLQFLFEYFSETQRNKGNFPGRFSGRQFSNSRSEMNVSTLELGDSALYLCASSLGLTKHEQYFGPGTRLTVT.